This T cell receptor (beta chain) was captured by sequencing in a study of cytomegalovirus exposure and HLA in healthy donors. PCR used 60 Vbeta primers and 13 Jbeta primers. Assay: immunoSEQ multiplex PCR; the TCRdb copy retains only in-frame clones and omits some. The sample holds 150,000 to 200,000 clones, 81% seen once. Per the germline V gene, CDR1 is MNHNS and CDR2 is SASEGT. V gave up 3 bases and J gave up 6 bases, with 12 bases separating them. The CDR3 is 14 residues long. What was sequenced was PBMCs. The J gene is TRBJ1-5, the V gene TRBV6-1, with D possibly TRBD1 on 5 matching bases. The source is a woman aged 18-29 years in good health and CMV-seropositive. This chain's CDR3 is CASSDRSGVQPQHF. Here the CDR3 DNA reads TGTGCCAGCAGTGATCGATCGGGGGTTCAGCCCCAGCATTTT.